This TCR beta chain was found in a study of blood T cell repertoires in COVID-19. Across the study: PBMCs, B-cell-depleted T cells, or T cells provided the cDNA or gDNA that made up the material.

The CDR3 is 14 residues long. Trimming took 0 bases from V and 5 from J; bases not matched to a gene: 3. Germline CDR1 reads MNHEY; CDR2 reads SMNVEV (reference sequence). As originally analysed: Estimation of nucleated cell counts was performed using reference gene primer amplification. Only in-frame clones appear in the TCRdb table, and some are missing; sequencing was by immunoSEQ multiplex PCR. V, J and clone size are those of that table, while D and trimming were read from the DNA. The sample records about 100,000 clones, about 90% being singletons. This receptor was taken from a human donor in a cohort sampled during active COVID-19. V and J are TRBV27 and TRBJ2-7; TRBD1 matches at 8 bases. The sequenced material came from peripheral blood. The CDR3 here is CASSLSRGQNEQYF. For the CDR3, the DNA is TGTGCCAGCAGTTTATCCAGGGGGCAAAACGAGCAGTACTTC.